The present entry profiles one TCR beta chain with its context. This sample stems from a study of blood T cell repertoires in COVID-19. Looking at the study overall: Some COVID-19 samples were acute and others convalescent; all came from the United States, Italy and Spain. Sample material is recorded as cDNA or gDNA derived from T cells, B-cell-depleted T cells, or PBMCs.

Germline CDR1 is SGHNT and CDR2 is YYREEE (reference sequence). This CDR3 region has 14 residues. Trimming shortened V by 4 bases and J by 1 base, and 11 bases separated the two germline ends. Sequenced by immunoSEQ multiplex PCR; TCRdb stores in-frame clones only, minus some. This repertoire shows some 300,000 clones, around 90% found once; its top ten account for roughly 4.3%. This TCR came from a woman aged 18-30 years with acute COVID-19. The sequenced material came from PBMCs or T cells enriched from blood (not recorded which). The chain employs TRBV5-4 and TRBJ2-5; D is perhaps TRBD1 (7 bases). The CDR3 nucleotides are TGTGCCAGCAGCCTGGAGGGGGCCCAAGAGACCCAGTACTTC. This codes for CASSLEGAQETQYF.